This T cell receptor (beta chain) emerged from a study of T-cell reconstitution after alpha-beta-depleted transplantation in children. Preparation of the TCRbeta library involved a method that used unique molecular identifiers. TCRdb reprocessed the PCR reads with MiXCR, giving one entry per CDR3 protein. In the table there are over 200,000 distinct CDR3 sequences, around 10% of which are singletons. This clonotype was seen many times. CDR1 and CDR2 from the germline V gene are PRHDT and FYEKMQ (reference sequence). Trimming took 8 bases from V and 2 from J, leaving 12 bases between them. CDR3 length: 13 amino acids.

Material: PBMCs from the stem cell graft donor, obtained from the stem cell graft. V is TRBV13 and J is TRBJ1-2; D is uncertain. The sequence was obtained from a human donor who donated a stem cell graft to a child with acute lymphoblastic leukemia. CDR3 bases: TGTGCCAGCGAATTTGGGTCCAACTATGGCTACACCTTC. This sequence encodes CASEFGSNYGYTF.